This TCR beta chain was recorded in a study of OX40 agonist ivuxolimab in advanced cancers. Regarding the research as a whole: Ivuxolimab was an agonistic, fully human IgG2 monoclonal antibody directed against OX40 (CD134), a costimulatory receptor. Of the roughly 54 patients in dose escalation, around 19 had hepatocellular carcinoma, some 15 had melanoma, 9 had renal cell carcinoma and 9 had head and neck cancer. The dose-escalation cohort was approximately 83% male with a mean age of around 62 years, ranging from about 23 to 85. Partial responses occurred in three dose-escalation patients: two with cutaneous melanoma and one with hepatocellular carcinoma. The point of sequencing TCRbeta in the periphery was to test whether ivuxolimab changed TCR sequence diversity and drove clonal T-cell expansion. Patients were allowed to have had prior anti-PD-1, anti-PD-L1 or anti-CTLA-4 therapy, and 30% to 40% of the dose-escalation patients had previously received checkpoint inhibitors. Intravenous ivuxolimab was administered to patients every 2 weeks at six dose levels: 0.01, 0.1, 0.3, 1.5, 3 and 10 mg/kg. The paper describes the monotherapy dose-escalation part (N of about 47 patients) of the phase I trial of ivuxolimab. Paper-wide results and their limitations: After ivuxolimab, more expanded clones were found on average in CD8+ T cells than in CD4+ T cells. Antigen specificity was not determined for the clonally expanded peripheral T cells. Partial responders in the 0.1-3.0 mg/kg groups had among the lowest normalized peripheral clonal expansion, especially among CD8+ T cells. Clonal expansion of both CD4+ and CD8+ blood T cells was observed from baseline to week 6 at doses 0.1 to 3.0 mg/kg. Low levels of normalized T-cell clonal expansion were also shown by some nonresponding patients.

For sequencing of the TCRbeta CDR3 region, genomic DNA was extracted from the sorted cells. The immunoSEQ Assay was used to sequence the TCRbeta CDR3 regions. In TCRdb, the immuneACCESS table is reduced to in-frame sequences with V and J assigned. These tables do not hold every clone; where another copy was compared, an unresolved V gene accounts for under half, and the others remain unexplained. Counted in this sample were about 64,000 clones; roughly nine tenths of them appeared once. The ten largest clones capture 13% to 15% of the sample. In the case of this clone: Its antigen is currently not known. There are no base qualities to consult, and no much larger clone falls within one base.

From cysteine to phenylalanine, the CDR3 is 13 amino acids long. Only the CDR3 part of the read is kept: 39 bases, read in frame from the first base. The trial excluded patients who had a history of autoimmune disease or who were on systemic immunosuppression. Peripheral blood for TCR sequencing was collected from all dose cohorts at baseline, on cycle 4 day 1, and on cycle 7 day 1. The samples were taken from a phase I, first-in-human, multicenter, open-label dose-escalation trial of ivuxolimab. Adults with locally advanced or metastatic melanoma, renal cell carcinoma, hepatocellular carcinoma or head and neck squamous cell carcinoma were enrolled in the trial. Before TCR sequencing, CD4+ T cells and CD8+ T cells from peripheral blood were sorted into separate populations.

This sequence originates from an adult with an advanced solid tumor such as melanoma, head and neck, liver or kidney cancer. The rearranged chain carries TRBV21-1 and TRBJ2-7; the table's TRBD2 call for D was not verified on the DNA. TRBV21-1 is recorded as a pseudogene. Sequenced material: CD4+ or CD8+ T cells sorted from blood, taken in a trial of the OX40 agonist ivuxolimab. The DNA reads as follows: TGTGCCAGCAGGGGCGGGGAAACCTACGAGCAGTACTTC. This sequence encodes CASRGGETYEQYF.